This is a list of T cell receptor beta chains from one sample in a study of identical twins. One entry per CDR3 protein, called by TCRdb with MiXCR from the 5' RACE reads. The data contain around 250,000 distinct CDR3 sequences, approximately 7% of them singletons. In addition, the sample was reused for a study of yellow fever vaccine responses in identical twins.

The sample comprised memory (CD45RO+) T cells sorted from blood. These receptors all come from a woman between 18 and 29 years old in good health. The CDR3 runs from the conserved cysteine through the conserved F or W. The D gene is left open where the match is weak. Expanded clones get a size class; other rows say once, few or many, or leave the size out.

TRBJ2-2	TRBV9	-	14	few	TGTGCCAGCAGCGTATCTGTTAACACCGGGGAGCTGTTTTTT	CASSVSVNTGELFF
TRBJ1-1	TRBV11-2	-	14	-	TGTGCCAGCAGCTTAGCCCTACCAGGCACTGAAGCTTTCTTT	CASSLALPGTEAFF
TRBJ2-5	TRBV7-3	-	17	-	TGTGCCAGCAGCTTAAGCTCCGGGACCGCGGGCCAAGAGACCCAGTACTTC	CASSLSSGTAGQETQYF
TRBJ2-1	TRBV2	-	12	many	TGTGCCAGCAGTGAAGGCAGGGACGAGCAGTTCTTC	CASSEGRDEQFF
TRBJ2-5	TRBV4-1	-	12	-	TGCGCCAGCAGCCAAGATTTGGCAGCCAAGTACTTC	CASSQDLAAKYF
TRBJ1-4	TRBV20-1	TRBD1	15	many	TGCAGTGCTAGAGATCCGGGACAGGGGAATGAAAAACTGTTTTTT	CSARDPGQGNEKLFF
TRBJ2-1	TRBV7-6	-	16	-	TGTGCCAGCAGCTTAGGTACGGGAGTGATTTACAATGAGCAGTTCTTC	CASSLGTGVIYNEQFF
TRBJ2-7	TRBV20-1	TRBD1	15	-	TGCAGTGCTAGACAGCTCGGGACAGCCGACTACGAGCAGTACTTC	CSARQLGTADYEQYF
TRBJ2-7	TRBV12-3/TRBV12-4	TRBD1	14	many	TGTGCCAGCAGTAACAGGGGACGGTCCTACGAGCAGTACTTC	CASSNRGRSYEQYF
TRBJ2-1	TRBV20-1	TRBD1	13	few	TGCAGTGCCGGGACAGCAACCTACAATGAGCAGTTCTTC	CSAGTATYNEQFF
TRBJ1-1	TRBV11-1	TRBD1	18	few	TGTGCCAGCAGCTTAGGCCCGGGACAGGGACCTCAGTACACTGAAGCTTTCTTT	CASSLGPGQGPQYTEAFF
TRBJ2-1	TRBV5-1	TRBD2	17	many	TGCGCCAGCAGCTTGGTATCTAGCGGGAGGGCCCCCGATGAGCAGTTCTTC	CASSLVSSGRAPDEQFF
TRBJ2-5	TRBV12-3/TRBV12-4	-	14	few	TGTGCCAGCAGCAACACCGACAGTGATCTGACCCAGTACTTC	CASSNTDSDLTQYF
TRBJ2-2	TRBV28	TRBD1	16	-	TGTGCCAGCAGTCGATTTCGGGACAGCTCCACCGGGGAGCTGTTTTTT	CASSRFRDSSTGELFF
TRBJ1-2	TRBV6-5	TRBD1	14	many	TGTGCCAGCAGTTACTCGGCAGGGGGCGAAGGCTACACCTTC	CASSYSAGGEGYTF
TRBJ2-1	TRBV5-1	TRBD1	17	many	TGCGCCAGCAGCTCCCGGGACAGGGACGGGTATCGCAATGAGCAGTTCTTC	CASSSRDRDGYRNEQFF